The entry below describes one T cell receptor (beta chain). What this receptor recognizes is not known. Base qualities are not recorded, but no much larger clone differs from it by a single base. This sample stems from a study of vaccination effects on CD4 cells after COVID-19 (dated by TCRdb to the early 2020s). Study-level background: Two doses of either the BNT162b2 or the mRNA-1273 mRNA SARS-CoV-2 vaccine were administered to participants. SARS-CoV-2 spike-specific CD4+ TCR repertoires were compared before and after mRNA vaccination in COVID-19 convalescent patients and in infection-naive vaccine recipients. The full study included roughly 11 COVID-19 convalescent patients and a few SARS-CoV-2-naive healthy vaccine recipients. Cultures from other donors in the study were sequenced using the Oncomine TCR Beta short-read assay on an Illumina iSeq 100.

The library was generated by the immunoSEQ multiplex PCR assay. DNA from the cultured and isolated CD4+ T cells underwent TCR beta CDR3 sequencing. In the original analysis: Non-productive TCR sequences were removed and reads were trimmed to the CDR3 region, keeping CDR3s of at least 7 amino acids. Antigen-specific clonotypes were identified using the MANAFEST web app by comparison of expansion in peptide wells against reference cultures. To be called positive, a clone needed expansion at FDR<0.05 compared with the reference and with all other wells, an odds ratio greater than 5, and a frequency greater than 0.1% in two replicate wells. Clonotypes significantly expanded in SARS-CoV-2 spike wells and in at least one common cold coronavirus spike condition were defined as cross-reactive. Levenshtein distance calculated with the stringdist R package was used to assess CDR3 similarity, and unrooted trees were constructed with ape in R 3.6.1. Here the immuneACCESS table is served through TCRdb, limited to in-frame sequences with V and J called. Missing clones are a known gap in these copies; in checked studies unresolved V genes cover under half, and the rest lacks a known reason. That table furnishes V, J and clone size, whereas the DNA furnished D and trimming. The sample table contains 15,000 or so clones; only one count was recorded for over 65% of them. The ten largest clonotypes hold approximately 25% of the sample.

The investigation overall reported the following: Only a small number of convalescent patients were included, and no early post-infection timepoints were available, which limited the study. At late post-vaccination timepoints, both infection-induced and vaccine-induced clones showed marked clonal contraction, consistent with waning T cell responses. In healthy vaccine recipients, vaccine-induced clones were almost all SARS-CoV-2 mono-reactive, with only 1 of 255 being cross-reactive with common cold coronaviruses.

In the ViraFEST assay, PBMC were stimulated with viral peptide pools, and antigen-specific CD4+ T cell clonotypes were then identified by expansion using TCR sequencing. After approximately eleven days of culture, CD4+ T cells were isolated with the EasySep CD4+ T cell isolation kit. Negative nucleocapsid antibody results before and after vaccination confirmed that the healthy vaccine recipients had no prior SARS-CoV-2 infection. Each well held 1.5 million to 2 million PBMC cultured in IMDM containing 5% human AB serum, approximately 10 IU/ml IL-2 and gentamicin, along with around 9.4 ug/ml peptides. Half of the culture medium was replaced with fresh IL-2-containing medium on days 3 and 7. Each peptide stimulation condition was cultured in triplicate wells unless otherwise noted. Using Ficoll-Paque Plus gradient centrifugation, PBMC were separated from whole blood and then either used fresh or cryopreserved at -140C. The overlapping peptide pools covered the spike proteins of SARS-CoV-2 and of the common cold coronaviruses HCoV-NL63, HCoV-OC43 and HCoV-229E. Genomic DNA was extracted from cultured CD4+ T cells with the QIAamp micro DNA kit.

The TCR sequence derives from a human donor who received a COVID-19 vaccine. Sequencing used CD4+ T cells from PBMCs cultured with HCoV-229E spike peptides, obtained before COVID-19 vaccination. The intended sense of this specimen's cell subset or site label: HCoV-229E spike overlapping peptide pool stimulation.

In nucleotide form, the sequence is TGTGCCAGCAGCTTTAGCGGGGCGGCGAATGAGCAGTTCTTC. Translated, this gives CASSFSGAANEQFF. Recombination connected TRBV6-5 to TRBJ2-1, and 8 bases in between align with TRBD2. CDR1 and CDR2, looked up from the germline V gene, are MNHEY and SVGAGI. The cysteine opens and the phenylalanine closes a CDR3 of 14 amino acids. This entry keeps only the CDR3 DNA: 42 bases, framed from base 1. Unmatched junction bases come to 8, with V trimmed by 6 bases and J by 7 bases.